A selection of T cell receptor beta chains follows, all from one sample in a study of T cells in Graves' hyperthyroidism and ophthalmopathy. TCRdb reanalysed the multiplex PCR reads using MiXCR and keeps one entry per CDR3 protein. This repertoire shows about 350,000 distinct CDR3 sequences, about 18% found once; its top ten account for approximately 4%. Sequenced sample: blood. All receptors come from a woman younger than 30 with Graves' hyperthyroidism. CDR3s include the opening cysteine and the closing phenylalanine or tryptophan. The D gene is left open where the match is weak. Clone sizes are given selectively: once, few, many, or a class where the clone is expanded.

TGTGCCAGCGGGACAGCGAACACTGAAGCTTTCTTT,CASGTANTEAFF,TRBD1,TRBJ1-1,TRBV2,many
TGCAGTGCTAGAGATTTCGCGGGGGGAATCCAAGAGACCCAGTACTTC,CSARDFAGGIQETQYF,TRBD2,TRBJ2-5,TRBV20-1,many
TGTGCCAGCACCAAGGACGGTCAAGAGCAGTACTTC,CASTKDGQEQYF,-,TRBJ2-7,TRBV12-3/TRBV12-4,many
TGTGCCAGCAGCTTGGTCGGGACCCAGAACACTGAAGCTTTCTTT,CASSLVGTQNTEAFF,-,TRBJ1-1,TRBV5-4,many
TGTGCCAGCAAACGGCTAGCGGGTACCGGGGAGCTGTTTTTT,CASKRLAGTGELFF,TRBD2,TRBJ2-2,TRBV2,many
TGTGCCAGCAGCTCCAACCAAGAGACCCAGTACTTC,CASSSNQETQYF,-,TRBJ2-5,TRBV5-1,many
TGTGCCAGCAGTGACCGACAGGCCCCCCAAGAGACCCAGTACTTC,CASSDRQAPQETQYF,-,TRBJ2-5,TRBV6-1,few
TGTGCCATCAGTGAGGCGGACGGTTCTTACTCACCCCTCCACTTT,CAISEADGSYSPLHF,-,TRBJ1-6,TRBV10-3,many
TGTGCCAGCAGCCAAGTCCGGTTAGGCGGCTACACCTTC,CASSQVRLGGYTF,-,TRBJ1-2,TRBV14,many
TGTGCCAGCAGTCCCTTAAGCTCTGGAAACACCATATATTTT,CASSPLSSGNTIYF,-,TRBJ1-3,TRBV12-3/TRBV12-4,many
TGTGCCAGTAGTATCAAGCCCGGGAGGGCACAAGGCTACACCTTC,CASSIKPGRAQGYTF,-,TRBJ1-2,TRBV19,many
TGTGCCAGCAGCCCCCCGGGGGACAGGGGGTCGGCTTTCTTT,CASSPPGDRGSAFF,TRBD1,TRBJ1-1,TRBV9,-
TGCAGTGCTAGAGAGGCGACCCAGTACTTC,CSAREATQYF,-,TRBJ2-5,TRBV20-1,many
TGTGCCAGCAGCCAACACGTTCGCTCTGGAAACACCATATATTTT,CASSQHVRSGNTIYF,-,TRBJ1-3,TRBV14,few
TGTGCCAGCTGGGGATCTGGAAACACCATATATTTT,CASWGSGNTIYF,-,TRBJ1-3,TRBV28,-
TGTGCCAGCGGCCACAGGGCTTCCTTAAGCGAGCAGTACTTC,CASGHRASLSEQYF,-,TRBJ2-7,TRBV7-9,-
TGCGCCAGCAGCCCGAAGACTAGCGGGGATCACGGGGAGCTGTTTTTT,CASSPKTSGDHGELFF,TRBD2,TRBJ2-2,TRBV5-1,many